Here is one T cell receptor beta chain with its context. These data are taken from a study of blood T cell repertoires in COVID-19. Study summary: Whether acute or convalescent, the COVID-19 samples came from the United States, Italy and Spain. Nucleic acid was either cDNA or gDNA, and it came from T cells, B-cell-depleted T cells, or PBMCs.

While infection was still active, Seattle patients were enrolled and then followed longitudinally. Germline V lookup: CDR1 SGHAT, CDR2 FQDESV (reference sequence). The V end lost 3 bases, the J end lost 1 base, and 9 bases lay between the germline ends. This CDR3 contains 15 residues. Per the original methods: Amplification from reference gene primers served as the basis for estimated nucleated cell counts. Method: immunoSEQ multiplex PCR; TCRdb's copy keeps in-frame clones and lacks some. V and J calls plus clone size are reproduced from that table; the DNA served to infer D and trimming. Of about 250,000 clones in the sample, 70% to 90% were seen once.

The chain has TRBV11-1 and TRBJ2-2; D may be TRBD2 (6 bases). The sequenced material came from peripheral blood. This sequence originates from a human donor with COVID-19, enrolled during active disease. The donor label of this sample is uncertain. The CDR3 loop reads CASSLLGRNTGELFF. In DNA form, the CDR3 reads TGTGCCAGCAGCTTGCTCGGGAGGAACACCGGGGAGCTGTTTTTT.